This T cell receptor (beta chain) derives from a study of cytomegalovirus exposure and HLA in healthy donors. On this clone itself: No antigen is known for it.

Findings of the study overall: TCR beta sequences reportedly predicted the HLA-A and HLA-B alleles of most subjects accurately. Being indistinguishable, some V segments were excluded, TRBV6-2 and TRBV6-3 among them.

Both 60 Vbeta primers and 13 Jbeta primers went into the PCR. Only in-frame clones appear in the TCRdb table, and some are missing; sequencing was by immunoSEQ multiplex PCR. The top ten hold about 4.4% of the sample, which has more than 95,000 clones, 74% seen once. V was pared by 1 base and J by 0 bases, with 11 bases of the junction left unmatched. CDR1 and CDR2 from the germline V gene are GTSNPN and SVGIG (reference sequence). This CDR3 has 18 residues. The source is a woman in her 50s in good health and CMV-seropositive. The genes are TRBV30 and TRBJ2-4; TRBD2 matches 8 bases. Sequencing input: PBMCs. The chain's CDR3 is CAWSGEGSGGLAKNIQYF. For the CDR3, the DNA is TGTGCCTGGAGTGGGGAGGGGAGCGGGGGCCTAGCCAAAAACATTCAGTACTTC.